These 26 T cell receptor beta chains were sequenced from one sample in a study of CD8+CD57+ T cells in acquired aplastic anemia. CDR3 and TCR beta VDJ profiling relied on a genomic DNA template. One entry per CDR3 protein results from TCRdb running MiXCR on the reads. The table lists roughly 500,000 distinct CDR3 sequences, roughly 34% of them singletons. CD8+CD57+ cell expansion, shown by flow cytometry, had occurred in the patients selected for sequencing. Sequences were obtained from sorted CD4+, CD8+, or CD8+CD57+ T cells (not recorded which) from PBMCs. The receptors were sampled from a human donor with aplastic anemia.

The rearrangement links TRBV2 to TRBJ1-5; TRBD1 matches at 9 bases. CDR3 length: 14 residues. Germline V gene data show CDR1 as SNHLY and CDR2 as FYNNEI. Trimming removed 6 bases from V and 8 bases from J; junction bases left unmatched: 8. CDR3 sequence: CASRVGTGLEPQHF. The CDR3 region has the DNA TGTGCCAGCAGGGTTGGGACAGGGTTGGAGCCCCAGCATTTT.

This clonotype appeared many times. The rearrangement uses TRBV29-1 and TRBJ2-1; 11 bases are shared with TRBD2. Germline assignment: CDR1 SQVTM and CDR2 ANQGSEA. The CDR3 runs 16 residues. V lost 2 bases and J lost 2; bases outside the gene matches: 5. CDR3 residues: CSVEYGTSGTYNEQFF. The CDR3 DNA sequence: TGCAGCGTTGAATACGGGACTAGCGGAACCTACAATGAGCAGTTCTTC.

The rearrangement joins TRBV5-1 to TRBJ1-4; TRBD1 agrees at 7 bases. Germline CDR1 SGHRS, CDR2 YFSETQ. J gave up 0 bases and V 2 bases, and 7 bases lay outside the gene matches. CDR3 length: 17 residues. The CDR3 protein is CASSFGTVFATNEKLFF. Written as DNA, the CDR3 is TGCGCCAGCAGCTTCGGGACAGTATTTGCAACTAATGAAAAACTGTTTTTT.

A few counts support this clonotype. The genes are TRBV12-3 or TRBV12-4 and TRBJ2-1; D possibly corresponds to TRBD2 (6 bases). The CDR3 extends over 14 amino acids. V was pared by 5 bases and J by 8 bases, with 16 bases between. The CDR3 region has the DNA TGTGCCAGCAGTCCGGGACTCTCCTTAGATGAGCAGTTCTTC. Residues: CASSPGLSLDEQFF.

This clonotype was counted only a few times. The genes are TRBV2 and TRBJ2-3; tentatively, D is TRBD2 (6 bases). V lost 4 bases and J 3 bases, leaving 26 bases between the germline ends. Germline CDR1 and CDR2: SNHLY and FYNNEI. This CDR3 is built from 19 residues. This CDR3 reads CASSGLAVGGLLGTDTQYF. The CDR3 nucleotides read TGTGCCAGCAGTGGATTGGCGGTTGGGGGACTTCTCGGGACAGATACGCAGTATTTT.

In this sample, this clonotype turned up a few times. The chain links TRBV5-6 to TRBJ1-1; no reliable D call. CDR3 length: 15 residues. Per the germline V gene, CDR1 is SGHDT and CDR2 is YYEEEE. V lost 5 bases, J lost 1 base, and 15 bases lay in between. The CDR3 reads CASSRMDGRNTEAFF. The CDR3 DNA reads TGTGCCAGCAGTCGCATGGACGGAAGGAACACTGAAGCTTTCTTT.

There are many counts of this clonotype. This chain joins TRBV19 and TRBJ1-2; D is ambiguous. This CDR3 region has 13 residues. CDR1 is LNHDA and CDR2 is SQIVND in the germline V gene (reference sequence). V was trimmed by 7 bases and J by 0 bases, leaving 9 bases between them. CDR3 bases: TGTGCCAGTATTGCAGGATCTAACTATGGCTACACCTTC. Translated, it gives CASIAGSNYGYTF.

About this clonotype: The junction differs from germline at one of its ends, possibly a read error. The chain has TRBV7-9 and TRBJ1-4, with unresolved D. Germline lookup yields CDR1 SEHNR and CDR2 FQNEAQ (reference sequence). The CDR3 spans 12 residues. The CDR3 protein is CASSLLNGKLFF. In DNA, the CDR3 is TGTGCCAGCAGCTTACTTAATGGAAAACTGTTTTTT.

A word on this clonotype: At one of its ends the junction is not consistent with the germline gene, which may arise from a read error. The gene calls are TRBV5-1 and TRBJ2-7; 7 bases align to TRBD1. CDR3 length: 13 amino acids. Germline V gene lookup returns CDR1 SGHRS and CDR2 YFSETQ. The CDR3 protein is CASGLGQTYEQYF. DNA for the CDR3: TGCGCCAGCGGCTTGGGACAGACCTACGAGCAGTACTTC.

Points on this clonotype: The junction differs from germline at one of its ends, possibly a read error. This rearrangement joins TRBV25-1 to TRBJ2-7, with 11 bases matching TRBD1. The CDR3 runs to 15 residues. CDR1 and CDR2 (germline): MGHDK, SYGVNS. The CDR3 DNA reads as TGTGCCAGCGGTGAACCTTTTGGGACAGGGGGCGAGCAGTACTTC. Its translation is CASGEPFGTGGEQYF.

This clonotype was seen only a few times. A much larger clone lies a single base off, so this may be a read error. The V and J genes are TRBV19 and TRBJ1-5; D possibly corresponds to TRBD1 (5 bases). Germline CDR1 LNHDA, CDR2 SQIVND (reference sequence). CDR3 size: 13 residues. The ends were cut back, 9 bases at V and 6 bases at J, with 15 bases in the middle. In DNA, the CDR3 is TGTGCCAGCAGCCAAGGTCAGGGTCAGCCCCAGCATTTT. This gives the protein CASSQGQGQPQHF.

The genes are TRBV6-5 and TRBJ2-7, with D perhaps matching TRBD1 (5 bases). With 2 bases removed from V and 6 bases from J, the gap between germline ends came to 11 bases. The CDR3 runs to 13 residues. Germline CDR1 is MNHEY and CDR2 is SVGAGI. The CDR3 spells CASSYQGSLEQYF. The CDR3 DNA sequence: TGTGCCAGCAGTTACCAGGGTAGTCTCGAGCAGTACTTC.

This clonotype occurred many times. The J gene is TRBJ1-1, the V gene TRBV19; the D is unclear. The CDR3 has 12 residues. Germline CDR1 LNHDA, CDR2 SQIVND (reference sequence). V was cut by 8 bases and J by 6 bases, with 13 bases left in between. The CDR3 loop is CASSNVRAEAFF. As DNA, the CDR3 is TGTGCCAGTTCCAATGTGCGCGCTGAAGCTTTCTTT.

This clonotype was observed many times. This chain uses TRBV2 with TRBJ2-1; the match to TRBD2 covers 13 bases. J gave up 8 bases and V 8 bases, and 6 bases lay outside the gene matches. Germline V CDR1 and CDR2: SNHLY, FYNNEI. The CDR3 is 14 amino acids. The CDR3 is CASYGLAGVDEQFF. CDR3 bases: TGTGCCAGCTACGGACTAGCGGGAGTCGATGAGCAGTTCTTC. Filled out from reference TRBV2 and TRBJ2-1, the complete variable domain reads EPEVTQTPSHQVTQMGQEVILRCVPISNHLYFYWYRQILGQKVEFLVSFYNNEISEKSEIFDDQFSVERPDGSNFTLKIRSTKLEDSAMYFCASYGLAGVDEQFFGPGTRLTVL.

This clonotype was detected ten times or more. Its ends do not fully match the called genes, so a read error is possible. The chain is built from TRBV12-3 or TRBV12-4 and TRBJ1-6, with D unclear. This CDR3 has 13 residues. CDR3 loop: CASSLGQNSPLHF. CDR3 nucleotides: TGTGCCAGCAGCTTAGGTCAAAATTCACCCCTCCACTTT.

In this sample, this clonotype turned up many times. The gene calls are TRBV9 and TRBJ2-5; D unresolved. The V end lost 2 bases, the J end lost 5 bases, and 7 bases lay between the germline ends. This CDR3 comprises 12 residues. CDR1 SGDLS and CDR2 YYNGEE come from the germline V gene. This CDR3 reads CASSVRSETQYF. The CDR3 nucleotides read TGTGCCAGCAGCGTCCGAAGTGAGACCCAGTACTTC.

The chain uses TRBV20-1 and TRBJ1-1; TRBD1 is a possible D gene (6 bases). The CDR3 consists of 15 residues. V lost 0 bases, J lost 3 bases, and 14 bases lay in between. In germline, CDR1 is DFQATT, CDR2 SNEGSKA (reference sequence). CDR3 loop: CSARETGSFDTEAFF. The CDR3 DNA follows: TGCAGTGCTAGAGAAACAGGGTCTTTTGACACTGAAGCTTTCTTT.

This clonotype occurred many times. J is TRBJ1-2 and V is TRBV20-1, with D maybe TRBD1 (6 bases). Germline CDR1 reads DFQATT; CDR2 reads SNEGSKA (reference sequence). The length of the CDR3 is 14 residues. V shed 6 bases and J shed 4 bases, with 18 bases lying between them. The DNA for the CDR3 is TGCAGTGCCCGGACCCGGGGGCAGGCCTATGGCTACACCTTC. It is translated as CSARTRGQAYGYTF.

The genes are TRBV6-2 or TRBV6-3 and TRBJ2-5, with D perhaps matching TRBD1 or TRBD2 (5 bases each). This CDR3 comprises 12 residues. Germline loops: CDR1 MNHEY, CDR2 SVGEGT. V lost 7 bases to trimming and J lost 5 bases, with 11 bases between them. The CDR3 DNA sequence: TGTGCCAGCACAGGGACGTACGAGACCCAGTACTTC. It yields the protein CASTGTYETQYF.

In this sample, this clonotype turned up a few times. The chain links TRBV13 to TRBJ1-2; a possible D gene is TRBD1 (5 bases). Germline V gives CDR1 PRHDT, CDR2 FYEKMQ (reference sequence). The CDR3 sequence is 18 residues long. The V gene lost 6 bases and the J gene lost 5 bases, with 28 bases spanning the gap. CDR3 sequence: CASRPIAVPGPSSYGYTF. The CDR3 DNA is TGTGCCAGCAGACCTATAGCGGTTCCGGGACCTTCGTCTTATGGCTACACCTTC.

This clonotype was found a few times. The rearrangement links TRBV25-1 to TRBJ2-7; the D is unclear. Germline V gene data show CDR1 as MGHDK and CDR2 as SYGVNS. The V and J ends lost 5 bases and 0 bases respectively, with 8 bases between them. This CDR3 comprises 13 residues. The chain's CDR3 is CASSSGNSYEQYF. In DNA form, the CDR3 reads TGTGCCAGCAGTTCGGGCAACTCCTACGAGCAGTACTTC.

At least ten counts were recorded for this clonotype. The V gene is TRBV19, the J gene TRBJ2-5; 8 bases agree with TRBD1. Per the germline V gene, CDR1 is LNHDA and CDR2 is SQIVND (reference sequence). V lost 5 bases and J lost 2; bases outside the gene matches: 7. The CDR3 loop spans 15 amino acids. The CDR3 protein is CASSSRTGRQETQYF. As DNA, the CDR3 is TGTGCCAGTAGTTCCCGGACAGGGCGTCAAGAGACCCAGTACTTC.

The V and J genes are TRBV14 and TRBJ2-4; perhaps D is TRBD1 or TRBD2 (6 bases each). The V gene lost 8 bases and the J gene lost 0 bases, with 14 bases spanning the gap. Germline V gene lookup returns CDR1 SGHDN and CDR2 FVKESK. The CDR3 is 15 amino acids. The CDR3 nucleotides read TGTGCCAGCCGCCGGGGGCAACTAGCCAAAAACATTCAGTACTTC. It encodes CASRRGQLAKNIQYF.

This clonotype occurred a few times. A much larger clone sits a single nucleotide away, making a read error possible. This likely comes from a read error, as the CDR3 has no conserved phenylalanine or tryptophan at its end. The chain couples TRBV10-2 to TRBJ2-7, with D unresolved. Between the trimmed V and J ends, which lost 4 bases and 2 bases, there was a span of 15 bases. The CDR3 runs 15 residues. Germline CDR1 reads WSHSY; CDR2 reads SAAADI. The CDR3 sequence is CASSGRQVLTYEQYL. The DNA of the CDR3 is TGCGCCAGCAGTGGACGGCAGGTGCTCACCTACGAGCAGTACCTC.

CDR3 amino acids: CASSLAGPGQPQHF. Written as DNA, the CDR3 is TGCGCCAGCAGCTTGGCAGGGCCTGGTCAGCCCCAGCATTTT. V usage is TRBV5-1 and J usage is TRBJ1-5; maybe TRBD1 (5 bases). In germline, CDR1 is SGHRS, CDR2 YFSETQ. V was shortened by 0 bases and J by 6 bases, with 10 bases between the two germline ends. CDR3 length equals 14 residues.

In this sample, this clonotype turned up many times. This chain uses TRBV7-6 with TRBJ2-7, with 7 bases aligning to TRBD1. Trimming took 0 bases from V and 0 from J; bases not matched to a gene: 11. The CDR3 extends over 18 amino acids. The germline gives CDR1 SGHVS, CDR2 FNYEAQ. CDR3 protein: CASSLAEHRGSNSYEQYF. For the CDR3, the DNA is TGTGCCAGCAGCTTAGCGGAGCACAGGGGTTCCAACTCCTACGAGCAGTACTTC.